The following is a T cell receptor (beta chain) sequence with its context. Source study methods: For nucleated cells, counts were estimated from reference gene primer amplification. Profiled with immunoSEQ multiplex PCR; TCRdb holds only in-frame clones, not every one. V, J and clone size are taken as reported in that table, and D and trimming were inferred from the DNA itself. The table lists approximately 78,000 clones, 70% to 90% of them singletons. This entry belongs to a study of blood T cell repertoires in COVID-19. The wider study: Italy, Spain and the United States were the sources of the convalescent and acute COVID-19 samples. Nucleic acid was either cDNA or gDNA, and it came from T cells, B-cell-depleted T cells, or PBMCs.

Looked up from germline, CDR1 is LGHNT and CDR2 is FRNRAP. The CDR3 length is 14 residues. The trim removed 5 bases at V and 7 bases at J, leaving 10 bases unmatched. Sequenced input: peripheral blood. V and J are TRBV12-5 and TRBJ1-1; 7 bases are a match to TRBD1. This receptor was identified in a man aged 45 to 65 with acute or convalescent COVID-19. CDR3 coding DNA: TGTGCTAGTGGTCCTCCAACCCGGACAGGTGAAGCTTTCTTT. Translated, it gives CASGPPTRTGEAFF.